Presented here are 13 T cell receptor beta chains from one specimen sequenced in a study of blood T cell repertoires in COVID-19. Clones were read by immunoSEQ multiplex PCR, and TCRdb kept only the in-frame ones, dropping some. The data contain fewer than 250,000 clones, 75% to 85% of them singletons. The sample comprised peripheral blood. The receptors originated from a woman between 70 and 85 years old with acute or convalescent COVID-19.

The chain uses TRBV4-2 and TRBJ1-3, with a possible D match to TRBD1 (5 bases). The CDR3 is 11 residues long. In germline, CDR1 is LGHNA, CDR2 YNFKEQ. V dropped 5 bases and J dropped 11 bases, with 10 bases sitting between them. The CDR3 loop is CASSFQGPIYF. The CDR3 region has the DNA TGTGCCAGCAGCTTCCAGGGTCCCATATATTTT.

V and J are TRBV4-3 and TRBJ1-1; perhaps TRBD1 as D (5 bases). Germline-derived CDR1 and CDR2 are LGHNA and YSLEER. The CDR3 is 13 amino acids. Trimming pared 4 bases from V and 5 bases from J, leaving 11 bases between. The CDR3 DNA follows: TGCGCCAGCAGCCCTCAAAAGGGGACTGAAGCTTTCTTT. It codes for CASSPQKGTEAFF.

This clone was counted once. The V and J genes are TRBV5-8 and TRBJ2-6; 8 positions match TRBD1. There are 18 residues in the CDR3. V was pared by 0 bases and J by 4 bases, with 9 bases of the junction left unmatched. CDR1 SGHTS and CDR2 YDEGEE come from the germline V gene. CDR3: CASSLGSQGAYGANVLTF. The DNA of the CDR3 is TGTGCCAGCAGCTTGGGATCCCAGGGGGCGTACGGGGCCAACGTCCTGACTTTC.

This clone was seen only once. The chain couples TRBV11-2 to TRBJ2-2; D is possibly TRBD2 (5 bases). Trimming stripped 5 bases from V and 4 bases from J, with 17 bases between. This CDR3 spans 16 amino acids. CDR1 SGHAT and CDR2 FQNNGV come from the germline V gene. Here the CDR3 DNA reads TGTGCCAGCAGCCCCTTTACGGGGTACAGCACCGGGGAGCTGTTTTTT. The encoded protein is CASSPFTGYSTGELFF.

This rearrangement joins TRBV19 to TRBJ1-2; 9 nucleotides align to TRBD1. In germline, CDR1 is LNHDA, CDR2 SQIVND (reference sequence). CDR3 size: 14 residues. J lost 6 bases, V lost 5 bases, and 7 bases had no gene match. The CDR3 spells CASSPTGTGHGYTF. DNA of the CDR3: TGTGCCAGTAGTCCTACCGGGACAGGGCATGGCTACACCTTC.

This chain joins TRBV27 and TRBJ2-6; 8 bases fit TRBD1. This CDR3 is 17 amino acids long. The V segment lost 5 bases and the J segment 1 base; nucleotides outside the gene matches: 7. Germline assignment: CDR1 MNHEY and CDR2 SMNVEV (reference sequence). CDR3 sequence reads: CASSPGGIISGANVLTF. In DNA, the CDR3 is TGTGCCAGCAGTCCAGGGGGCATCATTTCTGGGGCCAACGTCCTGACTTTC. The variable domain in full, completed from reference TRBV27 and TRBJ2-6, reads EAQVTQNPRYLITVTGKKLTVTCSQNMNHEYMSWYRQDPGLGLRQIYYSMNVEVTDKGDVPEGYKVSRKEKRNFPLILESPSPNQTSLYFCASSPGGIISGANVLTFGAGSRLTVL.

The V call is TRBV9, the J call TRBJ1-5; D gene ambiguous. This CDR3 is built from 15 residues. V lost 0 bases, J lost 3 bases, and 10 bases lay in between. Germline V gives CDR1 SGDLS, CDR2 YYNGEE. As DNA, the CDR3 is TGTGCCAGCAGCGTAGCTGGCGGGTACAATCAGCCCCAGCATTTT. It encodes CASSVAGGYNQPQHF.

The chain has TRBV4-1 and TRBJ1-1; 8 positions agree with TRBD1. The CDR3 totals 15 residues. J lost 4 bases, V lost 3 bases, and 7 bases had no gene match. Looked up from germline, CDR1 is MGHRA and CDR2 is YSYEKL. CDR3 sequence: CASSHPGQGGTEAFF. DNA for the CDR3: TGCGCCAGCAGCCACCCAGGACAGGGAGGCACTGAAGCTTTCTTT.

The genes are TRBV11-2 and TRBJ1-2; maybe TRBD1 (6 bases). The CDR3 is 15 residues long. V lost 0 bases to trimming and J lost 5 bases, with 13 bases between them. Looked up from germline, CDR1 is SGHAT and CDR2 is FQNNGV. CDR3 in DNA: TGTGCCAGCAGCTTAGAGTGGACAGTTACTTATGGCTACACCTTC. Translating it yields CASSLEWTVTYGYTF. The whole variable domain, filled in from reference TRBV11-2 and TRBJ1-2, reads EAGVAQSPRYKIIEKRQSVAFWCNPISGHATLYWYQQILGQGPKLLIQFQNNGVVDDSQLPKDRFSAERLKGVDSTLKIQPAKLEDSAVYLCASSLEWTVTYGYTFGSGTRLTVV.

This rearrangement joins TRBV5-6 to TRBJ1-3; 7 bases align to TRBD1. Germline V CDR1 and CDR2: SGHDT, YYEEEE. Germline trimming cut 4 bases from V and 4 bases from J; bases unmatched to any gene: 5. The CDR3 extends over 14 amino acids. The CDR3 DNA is TGTGCCAGCAGCCGAACAGGGGCCGGAAACACCATATATTTT. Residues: CASSRTGAGNTIYF.

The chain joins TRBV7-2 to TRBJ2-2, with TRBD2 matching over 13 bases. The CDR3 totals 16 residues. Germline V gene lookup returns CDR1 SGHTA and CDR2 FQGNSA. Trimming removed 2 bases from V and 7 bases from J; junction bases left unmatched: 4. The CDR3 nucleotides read TGTGCCAGCAGCTTAAAGGGGACTAGCGGGGTCGGGGAGCTGTTTTTT. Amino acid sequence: CASSLKGTSGVGELFF. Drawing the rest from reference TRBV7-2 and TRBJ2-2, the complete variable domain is GAGVSQSPSNKVTEKGKDVELRCDPISGHTALYWYRQSLGQGLEFLIYFQGNSAPDKSGLPSDRFSAERTGGSVSTLTIQRTQQEDSAVYLCASSLKGTSGVGELFFGEGSRLTVL.

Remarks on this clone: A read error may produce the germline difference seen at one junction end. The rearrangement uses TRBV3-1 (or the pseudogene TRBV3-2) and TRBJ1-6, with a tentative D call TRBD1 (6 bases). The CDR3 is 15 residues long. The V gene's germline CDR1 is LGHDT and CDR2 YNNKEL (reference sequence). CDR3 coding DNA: TGTGCCAGCAGCCAGTCCCAGGGGAATAATTCACCTCTCCACTTT. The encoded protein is CASSQSQGNNSPLHF.

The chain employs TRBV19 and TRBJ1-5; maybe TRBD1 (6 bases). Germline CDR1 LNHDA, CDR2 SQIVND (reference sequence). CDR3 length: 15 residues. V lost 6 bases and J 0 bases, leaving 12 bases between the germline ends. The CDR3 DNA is TGTGCCAGTAGCCGGACAGTTCCTAGCAATCAGCCCCAGCATTTT. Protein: CASSRTVPSNQPQHF.